This TCR beta chain was sequenced for a study of CD8 T cells in ankylosing spondylitis. The TCR beta libraries were generated through quantitative 5'-RACE incorporating molecular barcodes. TCRdb redid the calling of the 5' RACE reads with MiXCR, one entry per CDR3 protein. The repertoire holds nearly 250,000 distinct CDR3 sequences, roughly a third seen once, with about 4% in the top ten. With V trimmed by 6 bases and J by 7 bases, 8 bases remained unmatched. The CDR3 runs to 15 residues. The genes are TRBV12-3 or TRBV12-4 and TRBJ2-2; the match to TRBD1 covers 10 bases. This sequence was found in a male donor with ankylosing spondylitis or in good health (not recorded which). Sequencing was carried out using blood, either unsorted or a sorted T cell fraction (not recorded which). CDR3 sequence: CASRPGQGRHGELFF. CDR3 bases: TGTGCCAGCAGACCGGGACAGGGGCGTCACGGGGAGCTGTTTTTT.